The rows below give T cell receptor beta chains drawn from one sample of a study of blood T cell repertoires in COVID-19. The data were produced by immunoSEQ multiplex PCR, yet TCRdb's version contains in-frame clones alone and is incomplete. The table includes 190,000 or so clones, approximately 84% detected once. Sequencing was performed on peripheral blood. Every receptor here comes from a human donor with acute or convalescent COVID-19. The donor label of this sample is uncertain. CDR3s include the opening cysteine and the closing phenylalanine or tryptophan. Each record gives: V gene, clone size, D gene, J gene, CDR3 protein, CDR3 DNA. A D gene is named only where the DNA matches it firmly. A row's size may be missing; if present it is once, few, many or a size class.

TRBV30,once,-,TRBJ2-1,CAWTRAGPYNEQFF,TGTGCCTGGACTCGAGCAGGGCCCTACAATGAGCAGTTCTTC
TRBV6-1,-,-,TRBJ1-5,CASSDGPGGNQPQHF,TGTGCCAGCAGTGATGGACCGGGGGGTAATCAGCCCCAGCATTTT
TRBV6-6,-,TRBD2,TRBJ2-3,CASSYGRAGTDTQYF,TGTGCCAGCAGTTACGGGAGGGCAGGCACAGATACGCAGTATTTT
TRBV27,-,TRBD1,TRBJ1-1,CASSFDRAGTEAFF,TGTGCCAGCAGTTTCGACAGGGCGGGCACTGAAGCTTTCTTT
TRBV6-1,-,TRBD1,TRBJ1-5,CASSGLPGQGNQPQHF,TGTGCCAGCAGTGGGCTTCCGGGACAGGGCAATCAGCCCCAGCATTTT
TRBV30,few,TRBD2,TRBJ2-7,CAWSVRGAGGPIEQYF,TGTGCCTGGAGTGTACGAGGAGCGGGAGGGCCAATCGAGCAGTACTTC
TRBV4-3,-,TRBD1,TRBJ1-2,CASSPELGTGAGYGYTF,TGCGCCAGCAGCCCTGAACTGGGGACAGGGGCCGGCTATGGCTACACCTTC
TRBV5-1,-,TRBD2,TRBJ2-1,CASNPGTSGLSSYNEQFF,TGCGCCAGCAACCCCGGGACTAGCGGGCTAAGCTCCTACAATGAGCAGTTCTTC
TRBV5-4,-,-,TRBJ2-1,CASSLQYNEQFF,TGTGCCAGCAGCTTACAGTACAATGAGCAGTTCTTC
TRBV3-1/TRBV3-2,-,-,TRBJ1-6,CASSQGSQGDNSPLHF,TGTGCCAGCAGCCAAGGGTCCCAGGGTGACAATTCACCCCTCCACTTT
TRBV19,-,TRBD1,TRBJ1-2,CATHQRGSGGYGYTF,TGTGCCACCCACCAGAGGGGCTCAGGGGGATATGGCTACACCTTC
TRBV6-5,-,TRBD1,TRBJ1-6,CASTFGQVNSPLHF,TGTGCCAGCACCTTCGGACAGGTTAATTCACCCCTCCACTTT
TRBV24-1,-,-,TRBJ1-5,CATSDSGRLQPQHF,TGTGCCACCTCTGACAGTGGGAGGCTTCAGCCCCAGCATTTT
TRBV19,-,-,TRBJ2-1,CASRPDFGLVKQFF,TGTGCCAGTAGACCGGACTTCGGTCTAGTGAAGCAGTTCTTC
TRBV25-1,once,-,TRBJ1-1,CASSPGGAAEAFF,TGTGCCAGCAGCCCCGGGGGGGCTGCAGAAGCTTTCTTT
TRBV30,-,-,TRBJ1-2,CAWDRQSNYGYTF,TGTGCCTGGGACCGACAGAGTAACTATGGCTACACCTTC
TRBV5-1,-,-,TRBJ2-5,CASSLFGETQYF,TGCGCCAGCAGCTTGTTCGGGGAGACCCAGTACTTC
TRBV2,-,-,TRBJ2-2,CASSEAAAPGELFF,TGTGCCAGCAGTGAAGCGGCGGCTCCGGGGGAGCTGTTTTTT
TRBV19,-,-,TRBJ1-1,CASSWGGKNTEAFF,TGTGCCAGTAGTTGGGGAGGGAAGAACACTGAAGCTTTCTTT
TRBV28,many,-,TRBJ2-1,CASSLRGGGRNEQFF,TGTGCCAGCAGTTTGCGAGGAGGCGGCCGGAATGAGCAGTTCTTC
TRBV9,-,TRBD1,TRBJ2-5,CASSAYQGARETQYF,TGTGCCAGCAGCGCTTACCAGGGGGCGCGGGAGACCCAGTACTTC
TRBV24-1,-,-,TRBJ1-1,CATSDPGTEAFF,TGTGCCACCAGTGACCCCGGCACTGAAGCTTTCTTT
TRBV23-1,once,TRBD1,TRBJ1-1,CASSQSRGTGVQATEAFF,TGCGCCAGCAGTCAATCTAGAGGGACAGGGGTACAGGCCACTGAAGCTTTCTTT
TRBV7-2,-,-,TRBJ2-7,CASSPPGLSYEQYF,TGTGCCAGCAGCCCCCCTGGACTGAGCTACGAGCAGTACTTC
TRBV28,few,TRBD1,TRBJ1-6,CASSSGTGVNSPLHF,TGTGCCAGCAGTTCCGGGACAGGGGTTAATTCACCCCTCCACTTT
TRBV9,-,TRBD2,TRBJ2-7,CASSALAGVGSYEQYF,TGTGCCAGCAGCGCTTTAGCGGGCGTGGGGTCCTACGAGCAGTACTTC
TRBV9,-,TRBD1,TRBJ2-7,CASSEGQESLYEQYF,TGTGCCAGCAGCGAGGGACAGGAATCTCTCTACGAGCAGTACTTC